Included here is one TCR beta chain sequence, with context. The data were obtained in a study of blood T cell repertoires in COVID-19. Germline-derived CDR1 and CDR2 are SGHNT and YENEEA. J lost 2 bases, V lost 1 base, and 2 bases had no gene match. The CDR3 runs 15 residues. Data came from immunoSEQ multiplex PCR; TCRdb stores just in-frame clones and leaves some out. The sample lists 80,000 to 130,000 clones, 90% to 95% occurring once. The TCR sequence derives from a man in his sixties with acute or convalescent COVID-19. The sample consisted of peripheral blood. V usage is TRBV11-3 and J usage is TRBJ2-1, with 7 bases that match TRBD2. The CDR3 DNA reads TGTGCCAGCAGCTTAGCGGGGACTACCTACAATGAGCAGTTCTTC. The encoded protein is CASSLAGTTYNEQFF.